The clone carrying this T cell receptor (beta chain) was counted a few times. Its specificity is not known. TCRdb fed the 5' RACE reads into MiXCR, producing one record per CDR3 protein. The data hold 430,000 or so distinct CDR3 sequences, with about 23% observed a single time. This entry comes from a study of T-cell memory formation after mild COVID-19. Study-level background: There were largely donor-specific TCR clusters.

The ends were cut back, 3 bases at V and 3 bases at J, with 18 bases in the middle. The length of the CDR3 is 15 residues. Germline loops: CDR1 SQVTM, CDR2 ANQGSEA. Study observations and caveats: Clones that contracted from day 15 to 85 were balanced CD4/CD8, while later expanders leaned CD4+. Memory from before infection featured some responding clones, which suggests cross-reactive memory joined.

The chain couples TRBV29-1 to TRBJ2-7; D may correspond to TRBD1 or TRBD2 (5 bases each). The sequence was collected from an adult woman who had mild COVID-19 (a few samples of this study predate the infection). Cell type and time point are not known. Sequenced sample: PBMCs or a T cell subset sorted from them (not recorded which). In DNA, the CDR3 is TGCAGCGTTGAGGGGGTAGCAGGGAACGGCTACGAGCAGTACTTC. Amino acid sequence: CSVEGVAGNGYEQYF.